The 27 T cell receptor beta chains listed next were all sequenced from one sample in a study of shared T cell receptors in the human thymus listed by TCRdb under 2021. Library prep was done by the immunoSEQ multiplex PCR assay. What TCRdb holds here is the immuneACCESS table cut down to in-frame rearrangements. Part of the clones is not present; checked against another copy, under half of the missing clones reflect an unresolved V gene, and the others are unexplained. This sample gives roughly 660,000 clones in total; approximately 88% of them show up just once. In total, the top ten clones hold around 0.0099% of the sample. The same specimen was also included in a second study, on human thymus T cells.

Material: thymocytes. The receptors stem from a boy in the first two years of life with a congenital heart defect. Donor details come from another sample of the same person, matched by shared clones.

This chain connects TRBV27 to TRBJ1-5; TRBD1 might be the D (6 bases). There are 16 residues in the CDR3. V was clipped by 2 bases and J by 0 bases, with 11 bases between them. Germline-derived CDR1 and CDR2 are MNHEY and SMNVEV (reference sequence). The CDR3 coding sequence is TGTGCCAGCAGTTTAGCGGCAGGGGTTAGCAATCAGCCCCAGCATTTT. Protein sequence: CASSLAAGVSNQPQHF.

This clone was seen more than once but under ten times. The chain is built from TRBV4-3 and TRBJ2-7; TRBD1 might be the D (5 bases). The V and J ends lost 1 base and 1 base respectively, with 11 bases between them. CDR3 length equals 15 residues. CDR1 and CDR2 from the germline V gene are LGHNA and YSLEER. The DNA for the CDR3 is TGCGCCAGCAGCCAAGGAGGACACCAATCCTACGAGCAGTACTTC. Its protein is CASSQGGHQSYEQYF.

V and J are TRBV2 and TRBJ2-1, with 9 bases that match TRBD2. The CDR3 sequence is 22 residues long. Germline V CDR1 and CDR2: SNHLY, FYNNEI. Unmatched junction bases numbered 23, after V lost 3 bases and J lost 2 bases. The CDR3 loop reads CASSESTGLAHTSSGAYNEQFF. CDR3 bases: TGTGCCAGCAGTGAGTCTACGGGACTAGCTCATACATCCTCCGGGGCCTACAATGAGCAGTTCTTC.

This CDR3 reads CASSPGDSHYEQYF. The CDR3 region has the DNA TGCGCCAGCAGCCCCGGGGACAGCCACTACGAGCAGTACTTC. The gene calls are TRBV10-1 and TRBJ2-7; TRBD1 matches 7 bases. V lost 6 bases and J lost 3; bases outside the gene matches: 8. This CDR3 is built from 14 residues. The germline CDR1 and CDR2 sequences are WNHNN and SYGVQD (reference sequence).

The chain employs TRBV10-3 and TRBJ1-1; D call uncertain. Germline-derived CDR1 and CDR2 are ENHRY and SYGVKD. The CDR3 length is 15 residues. Between the trimmed V and J ends, which lost 8 bases and 1 base, there was a span of 17 bases. The CDR3 coding sequence is TGTGCCATCTCCCTGCGTAGGCGGCCGAACACTGAAGCTTTCTTT. Protein sequence: CAISLRRRPNTEAFF.

CDR3 amino acids: CASSLPGLNIQYF. CDR3 DNA sequence: TGTGCCAGCAGTTTACCCGGGTTGAACATTCAGTACTTC. The genes are TRBV28 and TRBJ2-4; D remains unclear. Germline CDR1 MDHEN, CDR2 SYDVKM. V shed 2 bases and J shed 7 bases, with 9 bases lying between them. The CDR3 is made up of 13 amino acids.

This chain connects TRBV27 to TRBJ2-3; TRBD2 matches at 11 bases. This CDR3 is built from 16 residues. V dropped 8 bases and J dropped 3; count of bases not matched to a gene: 10. In germline, CDR1 is MNHEY, CDR2 SMNVEV (reference sequence). This CDR3 reads CASLQLSGRGTDTQYF. CDR3 sequence (DNA): TGTGCCAGCCTCCAACTTAGCGGGAGGGGAACAGATACGCAGTATTTT.

This rearrangement joins TRBV19 to TRBJ2-7, with D maybe TRBD1 (6 bases). The CDR3 sequence is 15 residues long. Deletions cut 5 bases from V and 5 bases from J, with 19 bases between. Germline values: CDR1 LNHDA, CDR2 SQIVND (reference sequence). CDR3 sequence: CASSVGHREFNEQYF. Written as DNA, the CDR3 is TGTGCCAGTAGTGTTGGACACAGGGAGTTCAACGAGCAGTACTTC.

This chain uses TRBV29-1 with TRBJ1-1; D remains unclear. The CDR3 is 11 residues long. The V end was cut by 8 bases, the J end by 5 bases, with 12 bases between. Germline CDR1 SQVTM, CDR2 ANQGSEA. The CDR3 here is CSHIRRTEAFF. The DNA for the CDR3 is TGCAGCCATATTAGGCGGACTGAAGCTTTCTTT.

V is TRBV19 and J is TRBJ2-5, with D possibly TRBD1 on 6 matching bases. Trimming removed 3 bases from V and 4 bases from J, with 9 bases in between. CDR1 and CDR2 from the germline V gene are LNHDA and SQIVND (reference sequence). The CDR3 length is 13 residues. The CDR3 sequence: CASSIGRGETQYF. The CDR3 DNA is TGTGCCAGTAGTATTGGCAGGGGAGAGACCCAGTACTTC.

The chain is built from TRBV9 and TRBJ2-1, with 12 bases fitting TRBD2. Losses at the gene ends were 0 bases for V and 7 bases for J; bases not matched to a gene: 5. Germline-derived CDR1 and CDR2 are SGDLS and YYNGEE. This CDR3 contains 16 residues. For the CDR3, the DNA is TGTGCCAGCAGCGTAGGAGCTAGCGGGAGGGGTAATGAGCAGTTCTTC. It yields the protein CASSVGASGRGNEQFF.

The chain is built from TRBV5-1 and TRBJ2-2; D gene uncertain. Germline assignment: CDR1 SGHRS and CDR2 YFSETQ. This CDR3 has 18 residues. Trimming pared 0 bases from V and 3 bases from J, leaving 18 bases between. As DNA, the CDR3 is TGCGCCAGCAGCTTGGCCCCATACTCGTCAGAGGACACCGGGGAGCTGTTTTTT. It translates to CASSLAPYSSEDTGELFF.

The chain carries TRBV4-1 and TRBJ2-7; 9 bases map to TRBD1. CDR1 and CDR2 from the germline V gene are MGHRA and YSYEKL. There are 12 residues in the CDR3. V was clipped by 5 bases and J by 6 bases; unmatched bases: 2. The CDR3 protein is CASSGQGCEQYF. CDR3 coding DNA: TGCGCCAGCAGCGGACAGGGGTGCGAGCAGTACTTC.

V usage is TRBV18 and J usage is TRBJ1-2; possibly TRBD1 for D (5 bases). This CDR3 is 14 amino acids long. Germline-derived CDR1 and CDR2 are KGHSH and LQKENI. The ends were cut back, 3 bases at V and 4 bases at J, with 12 bases in the middle. The DNA of the CDR3 is TGTGCCAGCTCACCCCAGGGCGTCGCCTATGGCTACACCTTC. It translates to CASSPQGVAYGYTF.

CDR3 DNA sequence: TGTGCCAGACAACAGGGAGGGTACGAGCAGTACTTC. Its protein product is CARQQGGYEQYF. The chain is built from TRBV2 and TRBJ2-7, with D maybe TRBD2 (7 bases). Deletions cut 9 bases from V and 4 bases from J, with 13 bases between. Germline V CDR1 and CDR2: SNHLY, FYNNEI. The CDR3 runs 12 residues.

This chain connects TRBV6-1 to TRBJ2-1; possible D gene TRBD2, 6 bases. The germline V gene encodes CDR1 MNHNS and CDR2 SASEGT. The length of the CDR3 is 16 residues. V was pared by 0 bases and J by 2 bases, with 11 bases between. CDR3 coding DNA: TGTGCCAGCAGTGAAGCGTGGCTAGCGCCCTACAATGAGCAGTTCTTC. Its translation is CASSEAWLAPYNEQFF.

The CDR3 nucleotides are TGTGCCACCAGCAGACCAGGGACAGGGATGAGGAAGGGGCAGTACTTC. It specifies CATSRPGTGMRKGQYF. The chain joins TRBV15 to TRBJ2-7, with 9 bases lining up with TRBD1. From germline, CDR1 is LNHNV and CDR2 YYDKDF (reference sequence). V gave up 2 bases and J gave up 9 bases; unmatched junction bases: 14. CDR3 size: 16 residues.

This chain joins TRBV7-9 and TRBJ1-1; perhaps TRBD1 as D (5 bases). Deletions cut 4 bases from V and 3 bases from J, with 15 bases between. Germline CDR1 is SEHNR and CDR2 is FQNEAQ (reference sequence). The CDR3 sequence is 15 residues long. The CDR3 sequence: CASSSDRLLDTEAFF. For the CDR3, the DNA is TGTGCCAGCAGCTCAGACAGATTGCTTGACACTGAAGCTTTCTTT.

The rearrangement uses TRBV18 and TRBJ2-3, with 12 bases aligning to TRBD2. J lost 2 bases, V lost 3 bases, and 27 bases had no gene match. The CDR3 has 24 residues. Germline lookup yields CDR1 KGHSH and CDR2 LQKENI. CDR3 protein: CASSPQGTGTLSSGRAVFTDTQYF. The CDR3 DNA reads as TGTGCCAGCTCACCCCAGGGGACAGGGACCCTCTCTAGCGGGAGGGCCGTGTTCACAGATACGCAGTATTTT. The full variable domain, completed using reference TRBV18 and TRBJ2-3, is NAGVMQNPRHLVRRRGQEARLRCSPMKGHSHVYWYRQLPEEGLKFMVYLQKENIIDESGMPKERFSAEFPKEGPSILRIQQVVRGDSAAYFCASSPQGTGTLSSGRAVFTDTQYFGPGTRLTVL.

The chain joins TRBV2 to TRBJ2-1; 9 bases are a match to TRBD2. The CDR3 length is 17 residues. Germline values: CDR1 SNHLY, CDR2 FYNNEI. V dropped 6 bases and J dropped 0; count of bases not matched to a gene: 9. The CDR3 is CASRQISGRFSYNEQFF. As DNA, the CDR3 is TGTGCCAGCAGACAGATCAGCGGGAGGTTCTCCTACAATGAGCAGTTCTTC.

The rearrangement links TRBV6-1 to TRBJ1-4; TRBD1 agrees at 9 bases. Trimming cost V 6 bases and J 1 base; bases outside gene matches: 0. The germline V gene has CDR1 MNHNS and CDR2 SASEGT. The CDR3 loop spans 14 amino acids. In nucleotides, the CDR3 is TGTGCCAGCAGGGACAGGGGAACTAATGAAAAACTGTTTTTT. It yields the protein CASRDRGTNEKLFF.

V usage is TRBV6-5 and J usage is TRBJ2-4, with D maybe TRBD1 (6 bases). In germline, CDR1 is MNHEY, CDR2 SVGAGI. V shed 6 bases and J shed 2 bases, with 11 bases lying between them. This CDR3 is 14 amino acids long. The CDR3 DNA follows: TGTGCCAGCAGGACAGACAGGCCCAAAAACATTCAGTACTTC. It encodes CASRTDRPKNIQYF.

The chain has TRBV5-6 and TRBJ2-3; TRBD2 might be the D (6 bases). The CDR3 runs to 15 residues. Between the trimmed V and J ends, which lost 4 bases and 2 bases, there was a span of 14 bases. Germline V gene data show CDR1 as SGHDT and CDR2 as YYEEEE. CDR3 bases: TGTGCCAGCAGCCTGACTAGGGTGGTCACAGATACGCAGTATTTT. It yields the protein CASSLTRVVTDTQYF.

The chain is built from TRBV6-1 and TRBJ1-5; 7 bases agree with TRBD1. V lost 3 bases to trimming and J lost 5 bases; unmatched junction nucleotides: 16. The germline V gene has CDR1 MNHNS and CDR2 SASEGT. The CDR3 spans 18 residues. CDR3 sequence: CASSDTGTAGGIHQPQHF. As DNA, the CDR3 is TGTGCCAGCAGTGATACCGGGACAGCTGGCGGGATTCATCAGCCCCAGCATTTT.

The chain joins TRBV15 to TRBJ2-3; 10 bases line up with TRBD2. The V segment lost 1 base and the J segment 0 bases; nucleotides outside the gene matches: 10. Germline V gene sequence: CDR1 LNHNV, CDR2 YYDKDF (reference sequence). The CDR3 loop spans 19 amino acids. The DNA for the CDR3 is TGTGCCACCAGCAGAGGTCTAGCGGGAGTTCGGTGGAGCACAGATACGCAGTATTTT. Its protein product is CATSRGLAGVRWSTDTQYF.

This sequence joins TRBV5-6 and TRBJ2-7, with 10 bases aligning to TRBD2. V trimming: 0 bases; J trimming: 5 bases; junction bases outside the gene matches: 8. Looked up from germline, CDR1 is SGHDT and CDR2 is YYEEEE. CDR3 size: 16 residues. In nucleotides, the CDR3 is TGTGCCAGCAGCTTGGGGAGGCTAGCGGGAGAGGACGAGCAGTACTTC. This gives the protein CASSLGRLAGEDEQYF.

The chain carries TRBV5-4 and TRBJ2-5, with a tentative D call TRBD1 (6 bases). The germline V gene encodes CDR1 SGHNT and CDR2 YYREEE (reference sequence). V gave up 2 bases and J gave up 2 bases, with 13 bases separating them. The CDR3 extends over 15 amino acids. DNA of the CDR3: TGTGCCAGCAGCTTCAAACAGGGAATTCAAGAGACCCAGTACTTC. It translates to CASSFKQGIQETQYF. The full variable domain, rest sourced from reference TRBV5-4 and TRBJ2-5, is ETGVTQSPTHLIKTRGQQVTLRCSSQSGHNTVSWYQQALGQGPQFIFQYYREEENGRGNFPPRFSGLQFPNYSSELNVNALELDDSALYLCASSFKQGIQETQYFGPGTRLLVL.